This record covers a single T cell receptor (beta chain). Its antigen is unidentified. This specimen comes from a study of cytomegalovirus exposure and HLA in healthy donors. Study summary: Inside one of the first data releases sat about 91 million unique TCRs taken from HLA-typed donors. Broader study findings: The records held CMV serostatus as the only immune exposure information. Associated with HLA alleles at 0.05 false discovery rate in a later analysis were some 18,000 TCR beta sequences.

It was with 60 Vbeta and 13 Jbeta primers that the PCR ran. In the original workflow: Among the unique TCR beta chains that a later analysis counted, some 73 million in all, roughly 11 million were shared. The table came from immunoSEQ multiplex PCR; TCRdb's copy has only in-frame clones and leaves some out. The DNA was the basis for D and trimming; V, J and clone size are from that table. The sample carries around 130,000 clones, approximately 80% recorded once. Sequenced material: PBMCs. The sequence came from a woman aged 55-70 years in good health and CMV-seronegative.

The CDR3 sequence: CASSSTRGSGTQYF. In nucleotides, the CDR3 is TGTGCCAGCAGCTCTACTCGGGGGTCCGGTACGCAGTATTTT. The rearrangement joins TRBV7-3 to TRBJ2-3, with D tentatively TRBD2 (6 bases). In germline, CDR1 is SGHTA, CDR2 FQGTGA. V lost 4 bases to trimming and J lost 8 bases, with 16 bases between them. The CDR3 is made up of 14 amino acids.